This TCR beta chain was sequenced in a study of T cells in women clearing cervical HPV infection. Study-wide context: No precancer developed; the control's incident HPV16 infection cleared within 12 months. Cases' blood sampling followed lesion detection by median about 150 days (90 to 200).

TCRdb's copy holds only in-frame clones and misses some; the assay was immunoSEQ multiplex PCR. This sample contains around 35,000 clones. Dot-blot hybridization genotyped cervical HPV amplified with MY09/MY11 PCR. In germline, CDR1 is DFQATT, CDR2 SNEGSKA (reference sequence). V dropped 6 bases and J dropped 5; count of bases not matched to a gene: 10. The CDR3 consists of 14 residues. Notes on this clone: The read ends 3 residues before the CDR3 terminus; that terminus is restored from the germline J gene.

The specimen sequenced was blood buffy coat. The clonotype was recovered from a woman aged 18 to 75 with a cervical HPV16 infection that either progressed to CIN3+ or cleared (not recorded which). This chain connects TRBV20-1 to TRBJ1-5; 7 positions match TRBD1. CDR3: CSAEEGALDQPQHF. The sequenced CDR3 bases are TGCAGTGCCGAAGAGGGGGCTCTTGATCAGCCC.